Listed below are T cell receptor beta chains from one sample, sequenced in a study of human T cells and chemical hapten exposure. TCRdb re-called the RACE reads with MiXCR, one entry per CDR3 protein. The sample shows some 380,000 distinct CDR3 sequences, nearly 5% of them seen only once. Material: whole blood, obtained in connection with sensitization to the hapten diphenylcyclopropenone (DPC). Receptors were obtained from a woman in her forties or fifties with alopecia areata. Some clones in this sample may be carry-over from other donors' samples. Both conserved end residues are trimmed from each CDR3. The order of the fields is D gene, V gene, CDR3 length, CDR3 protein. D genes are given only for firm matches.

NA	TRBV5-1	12	ASSLRQSNQPQH
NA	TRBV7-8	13	ASSRVTENTGELF
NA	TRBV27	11	ASSAPGSYEQY
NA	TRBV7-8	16	ASSPQVVRGSANYGYT
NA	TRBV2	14	ASSDDGGRMNTEAF
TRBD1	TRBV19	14	ASSSGQAALNYGYT
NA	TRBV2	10	ASSEGGTEAF
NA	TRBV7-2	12	ASSFGGAAETQY
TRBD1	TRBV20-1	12	SARGLDRDYEQF
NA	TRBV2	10	ASTSGRSEAF
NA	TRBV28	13	ASSFGGSRNQPQH
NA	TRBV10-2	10	ASSVDIYEQY
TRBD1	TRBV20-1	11	SARQGSLYEQY
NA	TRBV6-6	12	ASIATSDNQPQH
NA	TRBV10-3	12	AISESGTTDTQY
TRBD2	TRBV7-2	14	ASSALAGAFTDTQY
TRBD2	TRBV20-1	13	SASSPSGRAVEQF
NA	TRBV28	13	ASRKSGPMVDTQY
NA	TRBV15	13	ATSRSRGAYNEQF
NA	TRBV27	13	ASSSSLEPNSPLH
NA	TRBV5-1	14	ASSLDDRTLNTEAF